This entry concerns a single TCR beta chain. Its specificity is not known. Sequencing was performed with immunoSEQ multiplex PCR; in TCRdb, only in-frame clones are kept and a portion is missing. Of 25,000 to 35,000 clones in the sample, roughly 80% were seen once. This entry belongs to a study of vaccination effects on CD4 cells after COVID-19. Ahead of sequencing, the ViraFEST assay grew antigen-specific CD4+ T cells using viral peptide pools. Researchers isolated CD4+ T cells once 9 to 11 days of culture had elapsed. Participants received two doses of either the BNT162b2 or mRNA-1273 vaccine. The V gene end was trimmed by 4 bases and the J gene end by 3 bases; junction bases not matched to a gene: 6. The CDR3 is made up of 14 amino acids. Germline lookup yields CDR1 SGHRS and CDR2 YFSETQ.

The starting material was CD4+ T cells from PBMCs cultured with SARS-CoV-2 spike peptides, obtained after COVID-19 vaccination. The source of this sequence is a human donor who received a COVID-19 vaccine. Some clones in this sample may be carry-over from other donors' samples. This rearrangement joins TRBV5-1 to TRBJ1-2; 7 nucleotides agree with TRBD1. The CDR3 loop is CASSLRTGDYGYTF. The DNA of the CDR3 is TGCGCCAGCAGCCTTAGGACAGGTGACTATGGCTACACCTTC. The variable domain in full, with the rest retrieved from reference TRBV5-1 and TRBJ1-2, is KAGVTQTPRYLIKTRGQQVTLSCSPISGHRSVSWYQQTPGQGLQFLFEYFSETQRNKGNFPGRFSGRQFSNSRSEMNVSTLELGDSALYLCASSLRTGDYGYTFGSGTRLTVV.